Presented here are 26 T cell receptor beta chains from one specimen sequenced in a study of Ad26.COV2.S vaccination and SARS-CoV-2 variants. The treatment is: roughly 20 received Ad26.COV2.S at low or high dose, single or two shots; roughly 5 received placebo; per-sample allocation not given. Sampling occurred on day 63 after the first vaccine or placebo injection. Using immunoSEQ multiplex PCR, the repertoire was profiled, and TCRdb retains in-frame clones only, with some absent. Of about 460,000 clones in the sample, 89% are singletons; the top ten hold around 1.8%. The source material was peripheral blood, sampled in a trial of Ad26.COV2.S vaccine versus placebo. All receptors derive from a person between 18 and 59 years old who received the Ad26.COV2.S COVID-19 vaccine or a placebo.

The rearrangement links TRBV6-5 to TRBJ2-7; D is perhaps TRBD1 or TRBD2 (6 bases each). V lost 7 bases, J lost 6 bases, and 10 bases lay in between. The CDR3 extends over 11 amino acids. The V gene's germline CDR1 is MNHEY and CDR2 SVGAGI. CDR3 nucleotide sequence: TGTGCCAGCACCAAGGGGGGCGAGCAGTACTTC. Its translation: CASTKGGEQYF.

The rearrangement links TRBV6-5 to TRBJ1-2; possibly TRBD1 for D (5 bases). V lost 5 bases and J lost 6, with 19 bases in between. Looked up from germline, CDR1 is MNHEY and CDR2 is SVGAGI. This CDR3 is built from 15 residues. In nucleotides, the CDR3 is TGTGCCAGCAGTAGCCTTTGGGGCGCGTTGGATGGCTACACCTTC. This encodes CASSSLWGALDGYTF.

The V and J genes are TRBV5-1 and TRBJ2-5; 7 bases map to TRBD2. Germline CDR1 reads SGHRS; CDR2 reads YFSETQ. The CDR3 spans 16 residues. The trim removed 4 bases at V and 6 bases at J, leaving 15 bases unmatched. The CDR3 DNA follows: TGCGCCAGCAGCCCGGCGTGGGGGGGACCCGCGAAGACCCAGTACTTC. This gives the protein CASSPAWGGPAKTQYF.

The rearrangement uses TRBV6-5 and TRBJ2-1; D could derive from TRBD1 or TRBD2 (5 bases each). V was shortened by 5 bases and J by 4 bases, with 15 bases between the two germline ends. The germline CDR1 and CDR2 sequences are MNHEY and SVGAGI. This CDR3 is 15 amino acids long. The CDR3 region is CASSPPGTDYNEQFF. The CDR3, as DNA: TGTGCCAGCAGTCCACCTGGGACGGATTACAATGAGCAGTTCTTC.

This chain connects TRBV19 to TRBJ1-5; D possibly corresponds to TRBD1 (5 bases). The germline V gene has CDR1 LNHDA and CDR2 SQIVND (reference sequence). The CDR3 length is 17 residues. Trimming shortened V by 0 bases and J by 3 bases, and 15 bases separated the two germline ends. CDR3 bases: TGTGCCAGTAGTATAGAGGGCAGGGAAGGGGTCAATCAGCCCCAGCATTTT. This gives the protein CASSIEGREGVNQPQHF.

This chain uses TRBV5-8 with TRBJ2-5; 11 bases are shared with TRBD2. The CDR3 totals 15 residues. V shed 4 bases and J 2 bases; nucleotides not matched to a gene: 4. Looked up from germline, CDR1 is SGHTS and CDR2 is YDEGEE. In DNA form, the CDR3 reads TGTGCCAGCAGCCCAGGGACTAGCGGACAAGAGACCCAGTACTTC. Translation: CASSPGTSGQETQYF.

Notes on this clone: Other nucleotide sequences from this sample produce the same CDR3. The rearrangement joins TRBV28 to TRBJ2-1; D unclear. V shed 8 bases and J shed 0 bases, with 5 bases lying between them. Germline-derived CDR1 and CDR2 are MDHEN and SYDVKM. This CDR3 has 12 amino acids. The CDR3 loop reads CASGSSYNEQFF. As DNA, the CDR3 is TGTGCCAGCGGAAGCTCCTACAATGAGCAGTTCTTC.

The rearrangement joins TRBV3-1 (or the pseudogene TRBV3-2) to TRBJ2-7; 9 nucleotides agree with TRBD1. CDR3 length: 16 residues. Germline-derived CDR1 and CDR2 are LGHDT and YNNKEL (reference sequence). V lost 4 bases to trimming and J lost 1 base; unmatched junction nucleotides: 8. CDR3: CASSPILGTGSYEQYF. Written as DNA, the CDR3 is TGTGCCAGCAGCCCTATCCTCGGGACAGGGTCCTACGAGCAGTACTTC.

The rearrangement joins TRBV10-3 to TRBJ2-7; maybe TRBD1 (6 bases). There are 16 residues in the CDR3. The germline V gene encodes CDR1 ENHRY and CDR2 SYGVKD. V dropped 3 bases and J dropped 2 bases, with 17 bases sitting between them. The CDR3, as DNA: TGTGCCATCAGTGACCCTTTAACGACAGGAACCTACGAGCAGTACTTC. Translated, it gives CAISDPLTTGTYEQYF.

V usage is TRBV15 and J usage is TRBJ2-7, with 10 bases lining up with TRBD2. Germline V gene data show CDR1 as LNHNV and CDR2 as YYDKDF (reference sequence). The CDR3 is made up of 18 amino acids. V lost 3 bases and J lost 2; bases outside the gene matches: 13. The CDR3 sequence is CATSRRLAGEFYPYEQYF. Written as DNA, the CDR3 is TGTGCCACCAGCAGGAGGCTAGCGGGAGAATTTTACCCCTACGAGCAGTACTTC.

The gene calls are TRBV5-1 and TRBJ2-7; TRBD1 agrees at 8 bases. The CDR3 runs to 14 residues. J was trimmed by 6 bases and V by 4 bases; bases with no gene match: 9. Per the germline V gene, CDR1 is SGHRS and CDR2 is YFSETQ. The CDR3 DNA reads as TGCGCCAGCAGCCTCCGGGACAGGCAGCTCGAGCAGTACTTC. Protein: CASSLRDRQLEQYF.

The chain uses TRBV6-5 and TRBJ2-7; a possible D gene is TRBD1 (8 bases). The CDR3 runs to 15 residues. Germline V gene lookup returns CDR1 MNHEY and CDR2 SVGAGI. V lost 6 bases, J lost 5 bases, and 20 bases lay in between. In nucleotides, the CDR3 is TGTGCCAGCAGGGGGGGGCAGGGGGCGCCGCACGAGCAGTACTTC. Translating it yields CASRGGQGAPHEQYF.

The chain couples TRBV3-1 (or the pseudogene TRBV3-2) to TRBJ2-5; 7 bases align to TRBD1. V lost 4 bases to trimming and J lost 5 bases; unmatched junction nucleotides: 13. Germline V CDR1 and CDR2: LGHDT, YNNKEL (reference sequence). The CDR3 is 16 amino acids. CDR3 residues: CASSPSRQGLSETQYF. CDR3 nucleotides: TGTGCCAGCAGCCCCTCTAGACAGGGTTTGTCCGAGACCCAGTACTTC.

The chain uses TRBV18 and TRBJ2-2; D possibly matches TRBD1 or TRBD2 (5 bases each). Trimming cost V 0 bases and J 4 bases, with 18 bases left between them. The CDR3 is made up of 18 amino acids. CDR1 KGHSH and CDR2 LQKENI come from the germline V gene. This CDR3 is CASSPPLKRGRLTGELFF. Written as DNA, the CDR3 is TGTGCCAGCTCACCACCCTTAAAGAGGGGACGTCTCACCGGGGAGCTGTTTTTT.

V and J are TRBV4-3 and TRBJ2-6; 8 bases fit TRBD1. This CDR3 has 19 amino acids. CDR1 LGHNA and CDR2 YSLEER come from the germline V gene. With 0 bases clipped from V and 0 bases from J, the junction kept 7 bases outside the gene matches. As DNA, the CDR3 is TGCGCCAGCAGCCAAGATGGGGACAGGTATGGCTCTGGGGCCAACGTCCTGACTTTC. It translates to CASSQDGDRYGSGANVLTF.

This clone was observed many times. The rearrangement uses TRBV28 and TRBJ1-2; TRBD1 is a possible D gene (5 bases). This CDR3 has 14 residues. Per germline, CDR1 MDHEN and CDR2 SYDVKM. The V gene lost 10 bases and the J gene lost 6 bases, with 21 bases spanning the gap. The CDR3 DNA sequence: TGTGCCACCACCGGCGGGGGGGAGAGGGATGGCTACACCTTC. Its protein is CATTGGGERDGYTF.

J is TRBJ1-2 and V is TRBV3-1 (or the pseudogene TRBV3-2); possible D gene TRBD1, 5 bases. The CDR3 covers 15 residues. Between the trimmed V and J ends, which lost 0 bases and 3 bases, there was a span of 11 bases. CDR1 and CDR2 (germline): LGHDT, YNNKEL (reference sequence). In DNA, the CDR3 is TGTGCCAGCAGCCAAGAATATGGGGCCTACTATGGCTACACCTTC. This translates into CASSQEYGAYYGYTF.

CDR3 DNA: TGCGCCAGCAGCCGTACAGGGCCGGGTGGCTACACCTTC. Its protein is CASSRTGPGGYTF. The rearrangement uses TRBV5-1 and TRBJ1-2, with D maybe TRBD1 (6 bases). Germline CDR1 is SGHRS and CDR2 is YFSETQ. Trimming took 4 bases from V and 7 from J, leaving 14 bases between them. The CDR3 sequence is 13 residues long.

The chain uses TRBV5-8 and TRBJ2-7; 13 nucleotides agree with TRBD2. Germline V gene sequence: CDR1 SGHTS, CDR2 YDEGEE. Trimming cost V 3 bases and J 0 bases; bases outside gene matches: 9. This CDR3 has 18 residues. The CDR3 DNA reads TGTGCCAGCAGCTCCCTGACTAGCGGGGGGCTCAGCTCCTACGAGCAGTACTTC. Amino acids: CASSSLTSGGLSSYEQYF.

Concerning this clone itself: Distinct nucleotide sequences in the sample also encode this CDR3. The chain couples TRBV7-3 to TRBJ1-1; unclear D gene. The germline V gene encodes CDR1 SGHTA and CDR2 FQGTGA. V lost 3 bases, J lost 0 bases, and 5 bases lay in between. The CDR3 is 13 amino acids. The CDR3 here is CASSFSLNTEAFF. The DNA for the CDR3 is TGTGCCAGCAGCTTCAGTTTGAACACTGAAGCTTTCTTT.

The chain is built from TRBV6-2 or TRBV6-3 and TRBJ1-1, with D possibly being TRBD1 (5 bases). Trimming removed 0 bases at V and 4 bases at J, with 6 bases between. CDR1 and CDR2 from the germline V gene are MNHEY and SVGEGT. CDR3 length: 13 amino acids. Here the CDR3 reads CASSYSRGTEAFF. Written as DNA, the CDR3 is TGTGCCAGCAGTTACTCGAGGGGCACTGAAGCTTTCTTT.

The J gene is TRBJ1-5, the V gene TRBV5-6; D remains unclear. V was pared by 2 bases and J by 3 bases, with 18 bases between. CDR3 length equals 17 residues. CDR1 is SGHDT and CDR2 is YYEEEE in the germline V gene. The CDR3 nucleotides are TGTGCCAGCAGCTTAGATTTAGGACTTATTACCAATCAGCCCCAGCATTTT. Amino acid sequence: CASSLDLGLITNQPQHF.

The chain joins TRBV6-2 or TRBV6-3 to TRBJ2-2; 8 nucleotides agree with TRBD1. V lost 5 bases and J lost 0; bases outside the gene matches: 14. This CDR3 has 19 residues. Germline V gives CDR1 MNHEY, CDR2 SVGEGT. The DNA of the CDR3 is TGTGCCAGCAGTCCGGTGTGGTCCCGGACAGGGTCGAACACCGGGGAGCTGTTTTTT. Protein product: CASSPVWSRTGSNTGELFF.

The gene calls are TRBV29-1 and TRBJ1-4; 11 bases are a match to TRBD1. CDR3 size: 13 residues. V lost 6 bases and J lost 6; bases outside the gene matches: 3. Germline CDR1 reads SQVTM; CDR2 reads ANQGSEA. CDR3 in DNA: TGCAGCGTGGGGACAGGGGGGCATGAAAAACTGTTTTTT. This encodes CSVGTGGHEKLFF.

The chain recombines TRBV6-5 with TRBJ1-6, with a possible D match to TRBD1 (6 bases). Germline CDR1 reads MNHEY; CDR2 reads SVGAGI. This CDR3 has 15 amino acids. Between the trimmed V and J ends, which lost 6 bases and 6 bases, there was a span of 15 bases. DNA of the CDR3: TGTGCCAGCAGAGGACCGACAGGTGTTAATTCACCCCTCCACTTT. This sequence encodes CASRGPTGVNSPLHF.

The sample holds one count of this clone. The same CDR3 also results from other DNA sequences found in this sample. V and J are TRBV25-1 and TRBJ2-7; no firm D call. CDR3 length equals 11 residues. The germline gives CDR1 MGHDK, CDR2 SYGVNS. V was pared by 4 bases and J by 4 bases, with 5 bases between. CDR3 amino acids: CASSAAYEQYF. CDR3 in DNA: TGTGCCAGCAGTGCAGCTTACGAGCAGTACTTC.